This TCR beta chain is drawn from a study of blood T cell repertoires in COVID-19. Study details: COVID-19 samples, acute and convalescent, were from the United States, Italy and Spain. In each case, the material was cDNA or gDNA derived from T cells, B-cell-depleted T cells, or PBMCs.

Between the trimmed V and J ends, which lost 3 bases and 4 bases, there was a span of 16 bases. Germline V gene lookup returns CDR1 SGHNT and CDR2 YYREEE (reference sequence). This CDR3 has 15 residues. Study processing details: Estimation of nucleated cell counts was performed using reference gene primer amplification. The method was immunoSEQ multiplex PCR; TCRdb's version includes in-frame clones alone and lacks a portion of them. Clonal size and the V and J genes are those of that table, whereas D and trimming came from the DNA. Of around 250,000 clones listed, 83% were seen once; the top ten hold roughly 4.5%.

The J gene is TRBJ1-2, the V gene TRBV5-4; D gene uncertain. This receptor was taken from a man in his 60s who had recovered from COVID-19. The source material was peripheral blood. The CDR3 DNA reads TGTGCCAGCAGCTCACAGCCTAACCTGACCTATGGCTACACCTTC. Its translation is CASSSQPNLTYGYTF.